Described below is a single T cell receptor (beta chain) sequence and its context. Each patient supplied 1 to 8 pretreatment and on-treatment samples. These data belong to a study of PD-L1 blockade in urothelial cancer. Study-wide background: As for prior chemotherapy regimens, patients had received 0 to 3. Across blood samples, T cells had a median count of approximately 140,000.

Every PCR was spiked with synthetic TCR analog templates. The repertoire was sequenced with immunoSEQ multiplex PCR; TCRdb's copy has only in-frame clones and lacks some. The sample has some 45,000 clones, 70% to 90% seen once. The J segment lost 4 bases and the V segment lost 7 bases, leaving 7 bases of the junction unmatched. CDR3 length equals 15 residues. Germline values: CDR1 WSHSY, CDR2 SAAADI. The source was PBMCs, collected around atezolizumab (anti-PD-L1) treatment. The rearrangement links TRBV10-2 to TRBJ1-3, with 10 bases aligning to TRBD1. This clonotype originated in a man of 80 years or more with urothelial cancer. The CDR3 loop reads CASNKGQGTGNTIYF. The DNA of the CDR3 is TGCGCCAGCAATAAGGGACAGGGGACGGGAAACACCATATATTTT.